This T cell receptor beta chain stems from a study of T cells in localized non-small cell lung cancer. General study points: Heterogeneity remains possible, as sequencing covered one tumor region only. Uninvolved adjacent lung showed the highest T cell clonality, exceeding tumor. Longer overall survival was linked to higher blood T cell density. There were a median roughly 62 of the top 100 tumor clones appearing in adjacent lung.

The CDR3 has 11 amino acids. Looked up from germline, CDR1 is DFQATT and CDR2 is SNEGSKA (reference sequence). The V end lost 6 bases, the J end lost 6 bases, and 11 bases lay between the germline ends. About this clone itself: The antigen is unknown.

Libraries were prepared by immunoSEQ multiplex PCR; TCRdb keeps only in-frame clonotypes and omits some of them. The sample includes approximately 15,000 clones, 85% of them seen just once. The sample here was peripheral blood, taken before any cancer treatment. The chain carries TRBV20-1 and TRBJ1-1; TRBD1 might be the D (5 bases). This sequence was found in a woman between 35 and 70 years old with stage I lung adenocarcinoma. The CDR3, as DNA: TGCAGTGCCCAACAGGTTCCTGAAGCTTTCTTT. Its translation is CSAQQVPEAFF.